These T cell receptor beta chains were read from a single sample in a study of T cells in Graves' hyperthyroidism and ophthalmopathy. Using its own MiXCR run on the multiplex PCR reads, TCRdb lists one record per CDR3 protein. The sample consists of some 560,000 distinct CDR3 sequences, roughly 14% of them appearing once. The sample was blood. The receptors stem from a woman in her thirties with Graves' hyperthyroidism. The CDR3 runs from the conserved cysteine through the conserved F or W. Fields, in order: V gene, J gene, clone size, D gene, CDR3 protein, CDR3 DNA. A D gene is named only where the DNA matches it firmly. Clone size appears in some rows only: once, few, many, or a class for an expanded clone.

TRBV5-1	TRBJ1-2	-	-	CASSSVRGGAGYHGYTF	TGCGCCAGCAGCTCAGTAAGGGGAGGTGCTGGGTACCATGGCTACACCTTC
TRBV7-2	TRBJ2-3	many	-	CASRTPGSDTQYF	TGTGCCAGCAGAACGCCGGGATCAGATACGCAGTATTTT
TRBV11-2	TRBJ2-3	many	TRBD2	CASTQWLAGEDTQYF	TGTGCCAGCACCCAGTGGCTAGCGGGAGAGGATACGCAGTATTTT
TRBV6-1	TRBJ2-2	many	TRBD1	CASRDRVNTGELFF	TGTGCCAGCAGGGACAGGGTGAACACCGGGGAGCTGTTTTTT
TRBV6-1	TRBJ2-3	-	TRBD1	CASRRGQVSDTQYF	TGTGCCAGCAGACGCGGACAGGTCTCTGATACGCAGTATTTT
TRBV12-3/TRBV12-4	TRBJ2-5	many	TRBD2	CASTLAGQETQYF	TGTGCCAGCACCTTAGCGGGCCAAGAGACCCAGTACTTC
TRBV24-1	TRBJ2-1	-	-	CATSKDSYNEQFF	TGTGCCACCAGTAAGGACAGTTACAATGAGCAGTTCTTC
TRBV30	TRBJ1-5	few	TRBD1	CAWSGKTGGNQPQHF	TGTGCCTGGAGTGGAAAGACAGGGGGCAATCAGCCCCAGCATTTT
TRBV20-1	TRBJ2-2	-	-	CSVTQENTGELFF	TGCAGTGTTACCCAGGAGAACACCGGGGAGCTGTTTTTT
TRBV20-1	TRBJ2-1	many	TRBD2	CSARDGGSSYNEQFF	TGCAGTGCTAGAGATGGCGGGAGCTCCTACAATGAGCAGTTCTTC
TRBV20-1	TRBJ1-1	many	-	CSARDHHRMMGTEAFF	TGCAGTGCTAGAGATCACCATCGGATGATGGGCACTGAAGCTTTCTTT
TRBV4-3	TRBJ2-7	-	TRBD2	CASSQARGGEQYF	TGCGCCAGCAGCCAAGCCCGGGGGGGAGAGCAGTACTTC
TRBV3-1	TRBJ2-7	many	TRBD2	CASSKVGLAGGEQYF	TGTGCCAGCAGCAAAGTAGGACTAGCCGGGGGCGAGCAGTACTTC
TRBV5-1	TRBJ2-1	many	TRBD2	CASKAGGPLNEQFF	TGCGCCAGTAAAGCGGGAGGGCCACTGAATGAGCAGTTCTTC
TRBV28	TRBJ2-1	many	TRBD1	CASSDRAHEQFF	TGTGCCAGCAGTGACAGGGCCCATGAGCAGTTCTTC
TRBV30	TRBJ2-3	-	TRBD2	CAWSDPRLAGTDTQYF	TGTGCCTGGAGTGATCCCCGACTAGCGGGAACAGATACGCAGTATTTT
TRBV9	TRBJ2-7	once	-	CASSVRRTYEQYF	TGTGCCAGCAGCGTACGGCGGACCTACGAGCAGTACTTC
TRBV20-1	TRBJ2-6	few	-	CSAPQGDGANVLTF	TGCAGTGCGCCACAGGGCGATGGGGCCAACGTCCTGACTTTC
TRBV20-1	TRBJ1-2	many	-	CSAPGTSEGYGYTF	TGCAGTGCCCCCGGGACATCCGAGGGCTATGGCTACACCTTC
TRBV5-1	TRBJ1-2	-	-	CASTRGSNYGYTF	TGCGCCAGCACCCGGGGCAGTAACTATGGCTACACCTTC
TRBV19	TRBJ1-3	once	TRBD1	CASSIGQANSGNTIYF	TGTGCCAGTAGTATCGGACAGGCGAACTCTGGAAACACCATATATTTT
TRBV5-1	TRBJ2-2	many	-	CASSLVLGPNTGELFF	TGCGCCAGCAGCTTGGTGCTGGGACCGAACACCGGGGAGCTGTTTTTT
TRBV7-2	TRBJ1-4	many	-	CASSLPQGIPTKLFF	TGTGCCAGCAGCTTGCCTCAGGGGATCCCCACAAAACTGTTTTTT
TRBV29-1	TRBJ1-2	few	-	CSVGQTANYGYTF	TGCAGCGTTGGTCAAACGGCAAACTATGGCTACACCTTC
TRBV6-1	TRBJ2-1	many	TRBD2	CASNPGLAGNEQFF	TGTGCCAGCAATCCGGGACTAGCGGGTAATGAGCAGTTCTTC
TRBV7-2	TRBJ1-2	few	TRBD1	CASSPLWTGGDDYGYTF	TGTGCCAGCAGCCCCCTTTGGACAGGGGGCGATGACTATGGCTACACCTTC
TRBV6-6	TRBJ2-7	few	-	CASSYSTTGGYEQYF	TGTGCCAGCAGTTACTCGACGACAGGAGGCTACGAGCAGTACTTC
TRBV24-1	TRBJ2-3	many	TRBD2	CATRGASGYSTDTQYF	TGTGCCACCAGGGGCGCTAGCGGATATAGCACAGATACGCAGTATTTT
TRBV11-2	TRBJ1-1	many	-	CASSFRGGSFSEAFF	TGTGCCAGCAGCTTTAGAGGGGGAAGTTTCTCTGAAGCTTTCTTT
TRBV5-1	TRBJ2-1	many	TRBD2	CASSFTLAGGANEQFF	TGCGCCAGCAGCTTTACTTTAGCGGGAGGTGCCAATGAGCAGTTCTTC
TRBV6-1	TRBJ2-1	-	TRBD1	CASSMDRGRDNEQFF	TGTGCCAGCAGTATGGACAGGGGGAGGGACAATGAGCAGTTCTTC
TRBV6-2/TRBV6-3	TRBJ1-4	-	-	CASSNGGNNEELFF	TGTGCCAGCAGCAACGGGGGAAATAATGAAGAACTGTTTTTT
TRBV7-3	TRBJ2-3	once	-	CASSLTGRWTSTDTQYF	TGTGCCAGCAGCTTAACAGGGAGGTGGACTAGCACAGATACGCAGTATTTT
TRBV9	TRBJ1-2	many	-	CASNPGFDYGYTF	TGTGCCAGCAACCCGGGATTTGACTATGGCTACACCTTC
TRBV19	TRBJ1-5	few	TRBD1	CASSPRDRHSFNQPQHF	TGTGCCAGTAGTCCCAGGGACAGGCACTCCTTCAATCAGCCCCAGCATTTT
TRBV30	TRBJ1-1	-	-	CAWKTWGRLNTEAFF	TGTGCCTGGAAAACATGGGGCAGATTGAACACTGAAGCTTTCTTT
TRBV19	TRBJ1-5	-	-	CASSRVNQPQHF	TGTGCCAGTAGTAGGGTAAATCAGCCCCAGCATTTT
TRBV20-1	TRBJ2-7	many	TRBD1	CSATNRDRSSYEQYF	TGCAGTGCTACCAACCGGGACAGGTCCTCCTACGAGCAGTACTTC
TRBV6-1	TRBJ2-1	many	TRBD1	CASSYETGGASYEQFF	TGTGCCAGCAGTTACGAGACAGGGGGCGCGTCGTATGAGCAGTTCTTC
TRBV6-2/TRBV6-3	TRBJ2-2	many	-	CASRSIGSTGELFF	TGTGCCAGCAGAAGTATAGGGTCCACCGGGGAGCTGTTTTTT
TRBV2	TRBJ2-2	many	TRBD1	CASRPRTGNTGELFF	TGTGCCAGCAGGCCCAGGACAGGGAACACCGGGGAGCTGTTTTTT
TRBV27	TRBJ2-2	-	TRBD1	CANKMTGGTGELFF	TGTGCCAACAAAATGACAGGGGGCACCGGGGAGCTGTTTTTT
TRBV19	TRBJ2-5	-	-	CASSIPGGQETQYF	TGTGCCAGTAGTATTCCAGGAGGGCAAGAGACCCAGTACTTC